This entry lists 7 T cell receptor beta chains sequenced from one sample in a study of Graves' ophthalmopathy and Graves' hyperthyroidism. For repertoire sequencing, the TCR beta CDR3 regions were amplified from RNA transcripts. RT-PCR was first run with HTBI primers, then multiplex PCR in a second round. TCRdb reprocessed the multiplex PCR reads with MiXCR, giving one entry per CDR3 protein. The sample holds over 450,000 distinct CDR3 sequences; approximately 15% are singletons and the top ten take more than 8.5%. The sequencing input was blood. Receptors originate from a woman in her twenties or thirties with Graves' ophthalmopathy.

This clonotype was seen a handful of times. The chain is built from TRBV18 and TRBJ1-3, with D uncertain. Per germline, CDR1 KGHSH and CDR2 LQKENI. V dropped 3 bases and J dropped 0 bases, with 9 bases sitting between them. The CDR3 is 15 residues long. CDR3 sequence: CASSPMASSGNTIYF. The CDR3 nucleotides are TGTGCCAGCTCACCCATGGCTTCCTCTGGAAACACCATATATTTT.

This clonotype was seen at least ten times. The rearrangement links TRBV15 to TRBJ2-7; D gene ambiguous. V lost 5 bases to trimming and J lost 4 bases, with 12 bases between them. Germline-derived CDR1 and CDR2 are LNHNV and YYDKDF (reference sequence). The CDR3 has 13 amino acids. The CDR3 nucleotides read TGTGCCACCAGCCCAACTGCGCGGTACGAGCAGTACTTC. It translates to CATSPTARYEQYF.

This clonotype came up many times. V usage is TRBV2 and J usage is TRBJ2-7; 13 bases line up with TRBD2. There are 13 residues in the CDR3. CDR1 and CDR2 from the germline V gene are SNHLY and FYNNEI. V lost 9 bases, J lost 6 bases, and 5 bases stayed unmatched. CDR3 amino acids: CARGTSGVGEQYF. In nucleotides, the CDR3 is TGTGCCAGAGGGACTAGCGGGGTTGGCGAGCAGTACTTC.

This clonotype was seen a handful of times. The genes are TRBV20-1 and TRBJ2-7; possibly TRBD2 for D (6 bases). The CDR3 has 14 residues. The germline gives CDR1 DFQATT, CDR2 SNEGSKA (reference sequence). V shed 3 bases and J shed 0 bases, with 12 bases lying between them. CDR3 sequence: CSASPGLDSYEQYF. The CDR3 DNA sequence: TGCAGTGCTAGTCCGGGACTCGACTCCTACGAGCAGTACTTC.

V and J are TRBV6-5 and TRBJ1-1; a possible D gene is TRBD1 (6 bases). The CDR3 has 15 amino acids. Trimming stripped 0 bases from V and 8 bases from J, with 16 bases between. Germline values: CDR1 MNHEY, CDR2 SVGAGI. This CDR3 reads CASSYSGAQGAEAFF. The DNA for the CDR3 is TGTGCCAGCAGTTACTCGGGGGCACAAGGCGCCGAAGCTTTCTTT.

This chain connects TRBV18 to TRBJ1-1; 9 bases are a match to TRBD1. The J segment lost 5 bases and the V segment lost 6 bases, leaving 10 bases of the junction unmatched. Germline V gene sequence: CDR1 KGHSH, CDR2 LQKENI. The CDR3 is 15 residues long. CDR3 coding DNA: TGTGCCAGCTCCCCCTTTCGGACAGGGGATACTGAAGCTTTCTTT. This sequence encodes CASSPFRTGDTEAFF.

In its sample, this clonotype was seen many times. The chain joins TRBV12-3 or TRBV12-4 to TRBJ2-7; possible D gene TRBD2, 5 bases. Trimming left V 4 bases short and J 0 bases short, with 13 bases between. The CDR3 covers 15 residues. The CDR3, as DNA: TGTGCCAGCAGTTCCCCCGAGGGATTCTCCTACGAGCAGTACTTC. This gives the protein CASSSPEGFSYEQYF.